This TCR beta chain was captured in a study of T cells in localized non-small cell lung cancer. Study observations and caveats: Measurement of T cell clonality placed uninvolved adjacent lung highest, above the level in tumor. In adjacent lung, a median roughly 53 of the top 100 tumor clones were found.

Generated by immunoSEQ multiplex PCR, the TCRdb table keeps only in-frame clones and is missing some. Of about 27,000 clones listed, approximately 78% were seen once; the top ten hold about 4%. CDR3 length equals 16 residues. Looked up from germline, CDR1 is SEHNR and CDR2 is FQNEAQ (reference sequence). V was clipped by 1 base and J by 4 bases; unmatched bases: 6. To note about this clone: As yet, its antigen is unknown.

This clonotype was sampled from a woman aged 40 to 75 with stage I lung adenocarcinoma. Sequenced material: peripheral blood, taken before any cancer treatment. The chain uses TRBV7-9 and TRBJ2-2, with 7 bases fitting TRBD1. For the CDR3, the DNA is TGTGCCAGCAGCTTAGAGTCAGGGGGTTCCACCGGGGAGCTGTTTTTT. Protein product: CASSLESGGSTGELFF.